This TCR beta chain was documented in a study of cytomegalovirus exposure and HLA in healthy donors. Points from the study as a whole: Reports credit the classifier with highly specific, highly sensitive diagnosis of cytomegalovirus status. One later analysis reportedly identified an Asian-associated ancestry cluster that showed fewer N-insertions than the approximately 700-donor mean. The only immune exposure information that was available was CMV serostatus.

Germline V CDR1 and CDR2: SNHLY, FYNNEI. The CDR3 is made up of 13 amino acids. V shed 4 bases and J shed 4 bases, with 10 bases lying between them. PCR employed 60 Vbeta and 13 Jbeta primers. The table came from immunoSEQ multiplex PCR; TCRdb's copy has only in-frame clones and leaves some out. The specimen's table records 200,000 to 250,000 clones. Of note for this clone: Antigen unknown.

The specimen was PBMCs. This clonotype originated in a girl aged 2 to 9 in good health and CMV-seropositive. The genes are TRBV2 and TRBJ1-2; tentatively, D is TRBD1 (5 bases). The CDR3 coding sequence is TGTGCCAGCAGTGCACAGGCTTTCTATGGCTACACCTTC. Residues: CASSAQAFYGYTF.